The 9 T cell receptor beta chains in this list originate from one sample, sequenced in a study of tumor-infiltrating lymphocytes in primary liver carcinoma. Both blood RNA, taken from unsorted whole blood, and germline DNA were extracted. TCR beta cDNA was reverse-transcribed from around 0.55 ug of total RNA. The reaction used a constant-region primer and ProtoScript II reverse transcriptase. Three-round nested multiplex PCR performed with slightly modified ARM-PCR produced the TCR beta libraries. Researchers ran the first two PCR rounds for roughly 11 cycles each with TRBV1-TRBV30 forward primers and a C-beta reverse primer. TCRdb re-called the multiplex PCR reads through MiXCR, storing one row per CDR3 protein. The sample gives approximately 300,000 distinct CDR3 sequences, 55% to 65% of which show up once; roughly 8.9% is in the top ten. Sample: peripheral blood. These receptors came from a man in his forties with primary liver carcinoma and hepatitis B virus infection.

The table lists this clonotype with a count of one. The CDR3 carries no conserved terminal phenylalanine or tryptophan, so it likely arises from a read error. V and J are TRBV29-1 and TRBJ2-2, with D perhaps given as TRBD1 or TRBD2 (5 bases each). CDR1 SQVTM and CDR2 ANQGSEA come from the germline V gene. The CDR3 runs to 13 residues. CDR3 sequence: CSVDTGNTGELFL. CDR3 nucleotides: TGCAGCGTGGACACGGGGAACACCGGAGAGCTGTTTCTT.

The chain employs TRBV6-5 and TRBJ2-3; D is ambiguous. The CDR3 sequence is 13 residues long. Germline CDR1 is MNHEY and CDR2 is SVGAGI. The V end lost 5 bases, the J end lost 6 bases, and 12 bases lay between the germline ends. The CDR3 nucleotides are TGTGCCAGCAGTCGGGTCGAATGGGATACGCAGTATTTT. It encodes CASSRVEWDTQYF.

This clonotype was counted many times. J is TRBJ1-6 and V is TRBV28, with D possibly being TRBD1 (6 bases). Trimming pared 6 bases from V and 9 bases from J, leaving 12 bases between. Germline V gene lookup returns CDR1 MDHEN and CDR2 SYDVKM. The CDR3 has 13 residues. The CDR3 here is CASRGTFASPLHF. CDR3 bases: TGTGCCAGCAGGGGGACATTCGCTTCACCCCTCCACTTT.

Details on this clonotype: Its ends do not fully match the called genes, so a read error is possible. The CDR3 is CASIQDRAGLAGTWGLFF. The CDR3 nucleotides are TGCGCCAGCATCCAAGATCGAGCGGGACTAGCGGGAACTTGGGGGCTGTTTTTC. J is TRBJ2-2 and V is TRBV4-3; TRBD2 matches at 13 bases. There are 18 residues in the CDR3. CDR1 and CDR2 (germline): LGHNA, YSLEER.

This clonotype appeared a single time. This may arise from a read error, as a much more abundant clone is one base away. The chain uses TRBV10-2 and TRBJ2-3; D is possibly TRBD2 (5 bases). The CDR3 is 16 amino acids. The germline V gene has CDR1 WSHSY and CDR2 SAAADI. The CDR3 nucleotides read TGCGCCATCAGTGTTGGACTCCCGAGAAACACAGATACGCAGTATTTT. Protein sequence: CAISVGLPRNTDTQYF.

This rearrangement joins TRBV6-2 or TRBV6-3 to TRBJ1-1; D not certain. Trimming cost V 3 bases and J 1 base, with 9 bases left between them. CDR1 is MNHEY, CDR2 SVGEGT, per germline. The CDR3 length is 14 residues. The CDR3 here is CASSYSGSNTEAFF. The CDR3 DNA reads TGTGCCAGCAGTTATTCGGGTTCGAACACTGAAGCTTTCTTT.

Points on this clonotype: This sequence may be a read error, since a much larger clone differs from it by one base. The rearrangement joins TRBV4-2 to TRBJ2-4, with D maybe TRBD1 (6 bases). The germline CDR1 and CDR2 sequences are LGHNA and YNFKEQ. V lost 1 base to trimming and J lost 3 bases, with 13 bases between them. The CDR3 is 16 amino acids. In DNA form, the CDR3 reads TGTGCCAGCAGCCAAGGTGACAGGTGGGGCAAAAACATTCAGTACTTC. Translating it yields CASSQGDRWGKNIQYF.

With respect to this clonotype: A clone one base away is much larger, so this may be a read error. The chain links TRBV5-5 to TRBJ2-7; maybe TRBD1 (6 bases). The CDR3 sequence is 15 residues long. Germline CDR1 is SGHKS and CDR2 is YYEKEE (reference sequence). V lost 3 bases and J 6 bases, leaving 19 bases between the germline ends. The CDR3 DNA follows: TGTGCCAGCAGCTCCCTCACAGGGTACGCCTTCGAGCAGTACTTC. Its translation: CASSSLTGYAFEQYF.

With regard to this clonotype: An end of the junction does not agree with germline; a read error may underlie this. The chain recombines TRBV28 with TRBJ2-2; 13 bases are a match to TRBD2. CDR1 is MDHEN, CDR2 SYDVKM, per germline. This CDR3 is built from 18 residues. In DNA form, the CDR3 reads TGTGCCAGCAGTTTAATGGGACTAGCGGGATTGGGAACCGGGGGGCTGTTTTTT. It is translated as CASSLMGLAGLGTGGLFF.